The present T cell receptor (beta chain) was sequenced within a study of PD-L1 blockade in urothelial cancer. CDR3 length equals 17 residues. Germline CDR1 PRHDT, CDR2 FYEKMQ (reference sequence). Losses at the gene ends were 1 base for V and 2 bases for J; bases not matched to a gene: 8. Clones were sequenced by immunoSEQ multiplex PCR, and TCRdb holds only the in-frame ones, with some missing. Among about 130,000 clones listed, 86% were seen once. Regarding time point: peripheral blood 6 weeks after treatment start. Locally advanced or metastatic urothelial carcinoma was diagnosed in the patients. This chain links TRBV13 with TRBJ2-3; 8 bases agree with TRBD2. The TCR was taken from a man in his fifties or sixties with urothelial cancer. This sample comprised PBMCs, obtained around atezolizumab (anti-PD-L1) treatment. The CDR3 reads CASSLVGLAGFTDTQYF. CDR3 nucleotides: TGTGCCAGCAGCTTAGTAGGGCTAGCGGGTTTCACAGATACGCAGTATTTT.